This T cell receptor beta chain was sequenced for a study of response to subunit inactivated influenza vaccine. This clonotype has more than one count but fewer than ten. Its antigen is not identified. Germline CDR1 and CDR2: DFQATT and SNEGSKA (reference sequence). J was trimmed by 6 bases and V by 0 bases; bases with no gene match: 9. The CDR3 is 16 residues long. Study outcomes and limitations: There was a suggestion from the authors that each seasonal influenza vaccination recruits few new T cells.

One entry per CDR3 protein, called by TCRdb with MiXCR from the RT-PCR reads. The sample records 430,000 or so distinct CDR3 sequences, approximately 11% being singletons. The chain carries TRBV20-1 and TRBJ2-2, with TRBD2 identical over 8 bases. This receptor was identified in a man in his fifties or sixties who received an inactivated influenza vaccine. The specimen comprised PBMCs from blood, sampled roughly 47 days after vaccination. Here the CDR3 reads CSARDERGGEAGELFF. Here the CDR3 DNA reads TGCAGTGCTAGAGATGAACGGGGGGGCGAAGCCGGGGAGCTGTTTTTT.